This is a list of T cell receptor beta chains from one sample in a study of T cell repertoires in cytomegalovirus infection. TCRdb re-analysed the reads in MiXCR, keeping a single row per CDR3 protein. Seen here are under 350,000 distinct CDR3 sequences, 9% to 9.5% observed once, and the top ten hold over 3.5%. The sequencing input was PBMCs. The receptors come from a human donor in good health (CMV status not recorded). Some clones in this sample may be carry-over from other donors' samples. Each CDR3 is given without its conserved first and last residue. D genes are given only for firm matches.

j_gene,v_gene,d_gene,CDR3aa
TRBJ1-2,TRBV7-2,-,ASSSPPGGTLT
TRBJ2-6,TRBV15,-,ATSRAGSRGGANVLT
TRBJ2-3,TRBV3-1,-,ASSRKLTGSTDTQY
TRBJ1-3,TRBV14,-,ASSQPFPDSSSGNTIY
TRBJ2-5,TRBV7-2,TRBD1,ASSLAVGTAAETQY
TRBJ2-3,TRBV27,TRBD2,ASSYQRGGADTQY
TRBJ1-1,TRBV12-3/TRBV12-4,-,ASSRVGAEAF
TRBJ2-6,TRBV10-2,TRBD2,ASSETSGSHDPGANVLT
TRBJ2-7,TRBV7-2,TRBD2,ASSSSSGSVYEQY
TRBJ2-5,TRBV7-9,-,ASSLSFETQY
TRBJ2-7,TRBV5-4,-,ASSPGMRREQY
TRBJ2-7,TRBV6-6,TRBD1,ASSGGDRGVYEQH
TRBJ1-3,TRBV7-4,-,ASSRTRGARGNTIY
TRBJ1-6,TRBV27,TRBD1,ASANPRGLGNSPLH
TRBJ2-5,TRBV27,-,ASSFRLPQETQY
TRBJ2-5,TRBV6-1,TRBD2,ASSRGGRLAGDQETQY
TRBJ2-3,TRBV20-1,-,SARDRPPSPRTDTQY
TRBJ2-1,TRBV11-2,TRBD1,ASTQGDEQF
TRBJ2-7,TRBV28,-,ASSPPPGKPYEQY
TRBJ2-2,TRBV5-6,-,ASSLSVDANTGELF
TRBJ2-6,TRBV28,-,ASSFLTGSFSGANVLT
TRBJ2-1,TRBV7-8,TRBD2,ASSLMRGGYYNEQF